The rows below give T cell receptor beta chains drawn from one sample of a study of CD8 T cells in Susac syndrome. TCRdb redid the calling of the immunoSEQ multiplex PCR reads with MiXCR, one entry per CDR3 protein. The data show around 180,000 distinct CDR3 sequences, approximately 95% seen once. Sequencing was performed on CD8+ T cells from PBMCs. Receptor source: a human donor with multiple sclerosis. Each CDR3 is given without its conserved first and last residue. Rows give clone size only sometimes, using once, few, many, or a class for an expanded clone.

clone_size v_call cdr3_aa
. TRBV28 ASSPDNTWDEQY
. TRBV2 ASTGTSGDAYNEQF
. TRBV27 ASSLWPGNTDTQY
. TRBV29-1 SVGTSGLLYEQY
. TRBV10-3 AIRTDSGEQY
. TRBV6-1 ASSERAPPPPLH
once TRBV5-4 ASSLVRGRQETQY
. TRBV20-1 SAIGASGAQTDTQY
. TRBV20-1 SARDWPGNEQF
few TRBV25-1 ASRVGETQY